What follows are 24 T cell receptor beta chains derived from one specimen sequenced in a study of T-cell memory formation after mild COVID-19. TCRdb analysed the 5' RACE reads with MiXCR anew, one entry per CDR3 protein. The table has about 430,000 distinct CDR3 sequences, roughly 26% seen once. The sequencing sample was made of PBMCs or a T cell subset sorted from them (not recorded which). The receptors derive from an adult woman who had mild COVID-19 (a few samples of this study predate the infection). Cell type and time point are not known.

This clonotype was picked up many times. The V gene is TRBV20-1, the J gene TRBJ2-7; D is unclear. Germline V gives CDR1 DFQATT, CDR2 SNEGSKA (reference sequence). Trimming stripped 7 bases from V and 3 bases from J, with 10 bases between. The CDR3 has 11 residues. Written as DNA, the CDR3 is TGCAGTGGGTCTGACGGCTACGAGCAGTACTTC. Residues: CSGSDGYEQYF.

V gene TRBV12-3 or TRBV12-4 combines with J gene TRBJ1-2, with a tentative D call TRBD1 (5 bases). The germline V and J ends were trimmed by 8 bases and 2 bases, with 12 bases remaining between them. This CDR3 is 13 amino acids long. The CDR3, as DNA: TGTGCCAGCGGCCGGGACGCAAACTATGGCTACACCTTC. Protein product: CASGRDANYGYTF.

This clonotype has at least ten counts. The rearrangement links TRBV5-6 to TRBJ2-1; tentatively, D is TRBD1 (6 bases). The CDR3 is 16 residues long. The germline CDR1 and CDR2 sequences are SGHDT and YYEEEE. Deletions cut 4 bases from V and 5 bases from J, with 19 bases between. CDR3 sequence: CASSLRDTPYNNEQFF. The CDR3 coding sequence is TGTGCCAGCAGCCTCCGGGACACCCCCTATAACAATGAGCAGTTCTTC.

As DNA, the CDR3 is TGTGCCAGCAGCAAAGTCTCGGGGAGCAACCCATCCTACGAGCAGTACTTC. Its protein is CASSKVSGSNPSYEQYF. The chain uses TRBV21-1 and TRBJ2-7; TRBD2, the table's D call, lacks a check against the DNA. TRBV21-1 is deemed a pseudogene. The CDR3 spans 17 residues.

This clonotype came up a few times. V is TRBV5-5 and J is TRBJ2-3; 10 nucleotides match TRBD1. In germline, CDR1 is SGHKS, CDR2 YYEKEE (reference sequence). The length of the CDR3 is 16 residues. The J segment lost 4 bases and the V segment lost 5 bases, leaving 10 bases of the junction unmatched. CDR3 protein: CASRTGQGTRADTQYF. In nucleotides, the CDR3 is TGTGCCAGCAGGACGGGACAGGGGACGAGGGCAGATACGCAGTATTTT.

The sample holds a few counts of this clonotype. The chain recombines TRBV5-1 with TRBJ1-2; 7 bases fit TRBD1. This CDR3 comprises 15 residues. V lost 5 bases and J lost 3; bases outside the gene matches: 10. In germline, CDR1 is SGHRS, CDR2 YFSETQ. CDR3 sequence (DNA): TGCGCCAGCAGGACTATTTCCGGGACAGACTATGGCTACACCTTC. Translating it yields CASRTISGTDYGYTF.

In its sample, this clonotype was seen a few times. The V and J genes are TRBV27 and TRBJ1-6, with D perhaps TRBD1 (6 bases). The CDR3 loop spans 13 amino acids. Trimming stripped 10 bases from V and 7 bases from J, with 14 bases between. Germline CDR1 is MNHEY and CDR2 is SMNVEV (reference sequence). The CDR3 sequence is CATHRTVNSPLHF. The CDR3 nucleotides are TGTGCCACCCATCGGACAGTAAATTCACCCCTCCACTTT.

This clonotype has just a few counts. The chain joins TRBV4-2 to TRBJ2-5; no clear D gene. Germline assignment: CDR1 LGHNA and CDR2 YNFKEQ. V was shortened by 0 bases and J by 2 bases, with 10 bases between the two germline ends. This CDR3 spans 15 amino acids. In nucleotides, the CDR3 is TGTGCCAGCAGCCAAGATGGAACATCACAAGAGACCCAGTACTTC. Translation gives CASSQDGTSQETQYF.

V gene TRBV9 combines with J gene TRBJ2-1; tentatively, D is TRBD1 (5 bases). Trimming removed 0 bases at V and 9 bases at J, with 13 bases between. CDR3 length: 14 amino acids. From germline, CDR1 is SGDLS and CDR2 YYNGEE. CDR3 loop: CASSVVQGVGEQFF. The CDR3 DNA reads TGTGCCAGCAGCGTAGTGCAGGGCGTCGGTGAGCAGTTCTTC.

V usage is TRBV20-1 and J usage is TRBJ1-5, with 9 bases that match TRBD1. The germline V gene has CDR1 DFQATT and CDR2 SNEGSKA (reference sequence). The CDR3 totals 13 residues. V shed 6 bases, J shed 6 bases, and the junction held 6 bases outside the gene matches. The CDR3 DNA follows: TGCAGTGCCAGGGGGACAGGGACTCAGCCCCAGCATTTT. This translates into CSARGTGTQPQHF.

The V and J genes are TRBV6-2 or TRBV6-3 and TRBJ1-5; 9 bases are shared with TRBD1. The length of the CDR3 is 13 residues. CDR1 is MNHEY, CDR2 SVGEGT, per germline. J was trimmed by 6 bases and V by 6 bases; bases with no gene match: 3. CDR3 protein: CASSRDRAQPQHF. The DNA for the CDR3 is TGTGCCAGCAGCCGGGACAGGGCTCAGCCCCAGCATTTT.

The genes are TRBV5-5 and TRBJ2-5, with TRBD2 identical over 14 bases. The length of the CDR3 is 15 residues. Germline loops: CDR1 SGHKS, CDR2 YYEKEE (reference sequence). The V and J ends lost 5 bases and 5 bases, in that order; junction bases with no gene match: 5. CDR3 residues: CASRGLAGVGETQYF. The CDR3 DNA follows: TGTGCCAGCAGGGGACTAGCGGGAGTAGGGGAGACCCAGTACTTC.

This clonotype occurred a few times. The chain combines TRBV6-5 with TRBJ1-2; D is uncertain. Trimming removed 2 bases from V and 6 bases from J, with 7 bases in between. This CDR3 has 12 residues. CDR1 MNHEY and CDR2 SVGAGI come from the germline V gene. In DNA, the CDR3 is TGTGCCAGCAGTTACGAGGGCCATGGCTACACCTTC. Translated, it gives CASSYEGHGYTF.

This clonotype was recorded a few times. The chain recombines TRBV7-3 with TRBJ2-1; TRBD2 might be the D (6 bases). This CDR3 is 15 amino acids long. From germline, CDR1 is SGHTA and CDR2 FQGTGA. V was cut by 4 bases and J by 4 bases, with 14 bases left in between. The CDR3 DNA sequence: TGTGCCAGCAGCTGGGAAGCGGGCCTTTACAATGAGCAGTTCTTC. This codes for CASSWEAGLYNEQFF. The full variable domain, in which reference TRBV7-3 and TRBJ2-1 provide the parts outside the CDR3, is GAGVSQTPSNKVTEKGKYVELRCDPISGHTALYWYRQSLGQGPEFLIYFQGTGAADDSGLPNDRFFAVRPEGSVSTLKIQRTERGDSAVYLCASSWEAGLYNEQFFGPGTRLTVL.

V usage is TRBV4-2 and J usage is TRBJ2-7; 11 bases align to TRBD1. Germline V gene sequence: CDR1 LGHNA, CDR2 YNFKEQ. The V and J ends lost 1 base and 2 bases, in that order; junction bases with no gene match: 4. The CDR3 loop spans 16 amino acids. CDR3 DNA sequence: TGTGCCAGCAGCCAAGGGACAGGGGGCACGACCTACGAGCAGTACTTC. It codes for CASSQGTGGTTYEQYF.

V is TRBV7-9 and J is TRBJ1-1; TRBD1 is a possible D gene (5 bases). V was trimmed by 6 bases and J by 6 bases, leaving 14 bases between them. The germline gives CDR1 SEHNR, CDR2 FQNEAQ (reference sequence). The CDR3 runs to 13 residues. The CDR3 bases are TGTGCCAGCAGTCCAGGGCAGTCACCTGAAGCTTTCTTT. Translated: CASSPGQSPEAFF. Filled out from reference TRBV7-9 and TRBJ1-1, the complete variable domain reads DTGVSQNPRHKITKRGQNVTFRCDPISEHNRLYWYRQTLGQGPEFLTYFQNEAQLEKSRLLSDRFSAERPKGSFSTLEIQRTEQGDSAMYLCASSPGQSPEAFFGQGTRLTVV.

This clonotype was observed a few times. V is TRBV7-8 and J is TRBJ1-6; D gene uncertain. Germline V gene lookup returns CDR1 SGHVS and CDR2 FQNEAQ. V was shortened by 5 bases and J by 1 base, with 12 bases between the two germline ends. The CDR3 has 16 amino acids. The CDR3 sequence is CASSHGGRSYNSPLHF. CDR3 sequence (DNA): TGTGCCAGCAGCCACGGTGGAAGGTCCTATAATTCACCCCTCCACTTT.

The rearrangement links TRBV20-1 to TRBJ2-1; D unclear. V was trimmed by 5 bases and J by 9 bases, leaving 17 bases between them. The CDR3 is 13 residues long. Germline lookup yields CDR1 DFQATT and CDR2 SNEGSKA (reference sequence). The CDR3 nucleotides read TGCAGTGCTCTGGTTTCAACCACGGGTGAGCAGTTCTTC. Protein sequence: CSALVSTTGEQFF.

This clonotype came up many times. The rearrangement joins TRBV27 to TRBJ2-7; the D is unclear. Germline V lookup: CDR1 MNHEY, CDR2 SMNVEV (reference sequence). V dropped 6 bases and J dropped 3 bases, with 12 bases sitting between them. The CDR3 runs to 13 residues. The CDR3 spells CASSLLISYEQYF. For the CDR3, the DNA is TGTGCCAGCAGCCTCCTTATTAGCTACGAGCAGTACTTC.

The genes are TRBV29-1 and TRBJ1-1; perhaps TRBD1 as D (5 bases). V was shortened by 4 bases and J by 6 bases, with 12 bases between the two germline ends. CDR3 size: 12 residues. Germline V lookup: CDR1 SQVTM, CDR2 ANQGSEA. This chain's CDR3 is CSVGRGRAEAFF. The DNA for the CDR3 is TGCAGCGTTGGGAGGGGACGAGCTGAAGCTTTCTTT.

This clonotype showed up just a few times. The chain uses TRBV5-1 and TRBJ1-1; D is ambiguous. The CDR3 length is 13 residues. V was pared by 0 bases and J by 7 bases, with 10 bases between. Per the germline V gene, CDR1 is SGHRS and CDR2 is YFSETQ. The CDR3 DNA is TGCGCCAGCAGCTTGGACGGCAGCCATGAAGCTTTCTTT. It is translated as CASSLDGSHEAFF.

This chain joins TRBV24-1 and TRBJ1-1; 8 nucleotides agree with TRBD1. The CDR3 sequence is 15 residues long. Trimming at V came to 3 bases and at J to 4 bases, leaving 6 bases not matched to a gene. Germline CDR1 reads KGHDR; CDR2 reads SFDVKD. The CDR3 reads CATSDPGTGGTEAFF. In DNA form, the CDR3 reads TGTGCCACCAGTGATCCCGGAACAGGGGGCACTGAAGCTTTCTTT.

The chain couples TRBV29-1 to TRBJ2-7, with D perhaps assigned TRBD1 or TRBD2 (6 bases each). V dropped 3 bases and J dropped 0 bases, with 15 bases sitting between them. This CDR3 contains 15 residues. Germline V gene sequence: CDR1 SQVTM, CDR2 ANQGSEA. The CDR3 DNA reads TGCAGCGTTGAGGGCCGTGGAGGGGGCTCCTACGAGCAGTACTTC. Its translation is CSVEGRGGGSYEQYF.

This chain's CDR3 is CASSKTEGDEQYF. CDR3 bases: TGTGCCAGCAGCAAAACGGAGGGCGACGAGCAGTACTTC. This chain connects TRBV21-1 to TRBJ2-7; the table gives TRBD2 as D, unverified against the DNA. TRBV21-1 is a pseudogene segment. This CDR3 spans 13 amino acids.